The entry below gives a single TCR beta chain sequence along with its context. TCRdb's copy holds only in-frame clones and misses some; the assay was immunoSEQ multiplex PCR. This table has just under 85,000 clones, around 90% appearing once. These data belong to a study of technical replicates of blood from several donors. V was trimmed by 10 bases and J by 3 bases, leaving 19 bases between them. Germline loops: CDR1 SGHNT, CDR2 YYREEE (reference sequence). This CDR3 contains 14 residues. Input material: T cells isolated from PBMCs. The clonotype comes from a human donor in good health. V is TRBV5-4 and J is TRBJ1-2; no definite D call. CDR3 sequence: CAFTLPGGHYGYTF. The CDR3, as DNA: TGTGCCTTCACGTTGCCGGGAGGGCACTATGGCTACACCTTC. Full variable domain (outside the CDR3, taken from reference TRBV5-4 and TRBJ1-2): ETGVTQSPTHLIKTRGQQVTLRCSSQSGHNTVSWYQQALGQGPQFIFQYYREEENGRGNFPPRFSGLQFPNYSSELNVNALELDDSALYLCAFTLPGGHYGYTFGSGTRLTVV.